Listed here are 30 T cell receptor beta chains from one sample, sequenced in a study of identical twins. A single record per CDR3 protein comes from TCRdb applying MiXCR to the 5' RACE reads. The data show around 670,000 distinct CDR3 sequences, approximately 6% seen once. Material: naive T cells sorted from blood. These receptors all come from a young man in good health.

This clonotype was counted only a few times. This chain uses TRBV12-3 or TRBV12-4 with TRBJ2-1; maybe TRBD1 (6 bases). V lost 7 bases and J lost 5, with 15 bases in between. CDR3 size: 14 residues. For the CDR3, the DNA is TGTGCCAGCACCCGACCGGGACACAACAATGAGCAGTTCTTC. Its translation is CASTRPGHNNEQFF.

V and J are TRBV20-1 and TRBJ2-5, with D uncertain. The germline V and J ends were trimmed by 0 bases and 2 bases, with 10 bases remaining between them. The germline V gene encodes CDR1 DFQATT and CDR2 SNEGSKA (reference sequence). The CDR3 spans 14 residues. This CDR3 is CSARDQRSQETQYF. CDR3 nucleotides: TGCAGTGCTAGAGACCAGAGATCTCAAGAGACCCAGTACTTC.

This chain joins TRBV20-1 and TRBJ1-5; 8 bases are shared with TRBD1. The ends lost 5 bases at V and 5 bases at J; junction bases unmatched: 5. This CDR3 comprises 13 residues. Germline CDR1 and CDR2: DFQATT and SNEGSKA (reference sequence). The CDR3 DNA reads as TGCAGTGCTTTGGGACAGGTGGATCAGCCCCAGCATTTT. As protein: CSALGQVDQPQHF.

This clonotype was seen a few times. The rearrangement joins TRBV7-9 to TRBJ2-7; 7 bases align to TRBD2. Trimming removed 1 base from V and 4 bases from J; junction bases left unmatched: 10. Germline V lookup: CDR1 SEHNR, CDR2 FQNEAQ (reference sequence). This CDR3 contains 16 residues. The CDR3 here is CASSLGPRGSSYEQYF. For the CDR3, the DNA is TGTGCCAGCAGCTTAGGCCCGCGGGGGAGCTCTTACGAGCAGTACTTC.

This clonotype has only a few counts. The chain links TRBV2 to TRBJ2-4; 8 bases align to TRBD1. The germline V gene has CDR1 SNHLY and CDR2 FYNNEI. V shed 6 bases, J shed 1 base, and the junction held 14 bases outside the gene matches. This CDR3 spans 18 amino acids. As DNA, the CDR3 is TGTGCCAGCAGACGGTCCCAAACGACAGGGGAGGCCAAAAACATTCAGTACTTC. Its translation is CASRRSQTTGEAKNIQYF.

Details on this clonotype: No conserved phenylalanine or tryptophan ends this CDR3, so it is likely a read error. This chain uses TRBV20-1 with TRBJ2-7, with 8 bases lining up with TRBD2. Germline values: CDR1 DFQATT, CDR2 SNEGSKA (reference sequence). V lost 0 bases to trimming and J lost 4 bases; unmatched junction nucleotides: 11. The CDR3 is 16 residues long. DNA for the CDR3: TGCAGTGCTAGAGATAGTGTAAGCGGGAGTGGGTACGAGCAGTACCTC. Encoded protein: CSARDSVSGSGYEQYL.

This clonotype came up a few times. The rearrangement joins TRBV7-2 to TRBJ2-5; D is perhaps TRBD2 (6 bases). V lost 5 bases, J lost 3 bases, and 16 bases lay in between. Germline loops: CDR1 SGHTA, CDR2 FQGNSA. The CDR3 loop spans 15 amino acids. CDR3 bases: TGTGCCAGCAGCCCCGCTTGGGGCGGGGAAGAGACCCAGTACTTC. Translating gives CASSPAWGGEETQYF.

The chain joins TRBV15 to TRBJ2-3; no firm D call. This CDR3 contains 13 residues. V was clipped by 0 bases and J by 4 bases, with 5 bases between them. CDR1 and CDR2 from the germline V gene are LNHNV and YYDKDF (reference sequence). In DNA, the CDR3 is TGTGCCACCAGCAGAGAGCCAGCAGATACGCAGTATTTT. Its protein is CATSREPADTQYF.

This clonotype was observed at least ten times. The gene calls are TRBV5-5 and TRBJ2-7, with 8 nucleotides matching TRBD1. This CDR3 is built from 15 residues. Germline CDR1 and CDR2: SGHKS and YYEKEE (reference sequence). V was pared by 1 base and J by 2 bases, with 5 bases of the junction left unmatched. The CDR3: CASSLRDRGTYEQYV. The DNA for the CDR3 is TGTGCCAGCAGCTTGCGAGACAGGGGAACCTACGAGCAGTACGTC.

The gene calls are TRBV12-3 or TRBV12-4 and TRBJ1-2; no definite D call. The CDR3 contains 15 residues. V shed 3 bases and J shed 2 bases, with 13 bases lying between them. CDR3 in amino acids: CASSFSGGQNYGYTF. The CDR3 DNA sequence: TGTGCCAGCAGTTTTTCGGGCGGGCAGAACTATGGCTACACCTTC.

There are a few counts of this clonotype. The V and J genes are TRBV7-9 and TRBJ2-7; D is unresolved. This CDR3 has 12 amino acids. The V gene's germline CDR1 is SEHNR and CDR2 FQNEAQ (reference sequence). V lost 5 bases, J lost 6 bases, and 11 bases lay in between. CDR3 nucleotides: TGTGCCAGCAGCCCGGACCTTCTCGAGCAGTACTTC. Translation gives CASSPDLLEQYF.

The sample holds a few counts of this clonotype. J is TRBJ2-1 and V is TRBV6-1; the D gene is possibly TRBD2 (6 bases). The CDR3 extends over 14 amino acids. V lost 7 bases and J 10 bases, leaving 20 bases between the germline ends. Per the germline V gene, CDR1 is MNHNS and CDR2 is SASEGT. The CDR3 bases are TGTGCCAGCAAGCAACCGGGACTCCGACCGGAGCAGTTCTTC. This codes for CASKQPGLRPEQFF.

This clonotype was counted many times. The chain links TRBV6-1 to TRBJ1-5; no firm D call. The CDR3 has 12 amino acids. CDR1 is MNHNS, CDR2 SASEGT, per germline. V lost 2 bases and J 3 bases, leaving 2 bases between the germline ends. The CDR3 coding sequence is TGTGCCAGCAGTGAATACAATCAGCCCCAGCATTTT. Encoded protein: CASSEYNQPQHF.

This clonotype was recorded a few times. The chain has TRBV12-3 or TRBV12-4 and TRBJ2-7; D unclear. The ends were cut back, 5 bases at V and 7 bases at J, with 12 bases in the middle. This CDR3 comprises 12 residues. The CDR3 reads CASSDTGREQYF. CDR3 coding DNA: TGTGCCAGCAGTGATACCGGACGGGAGCAGTACTTC.

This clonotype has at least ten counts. The CDR3 bases are TGCGCCAGCAGCTTGTTCCGGACCAGCCAAGAGACCCAGTACTTC. As protein: CASSLFRTSQETQYF. The genes are TRBV5-1 and TRBJ2-5; no clear D. Germline values: CDR1 SGHRS, CDR2 YFSETQ. The CDR3 runs to 15 residues. V gave up 1 base and J gave up 1 base, with 11 bases separating them.

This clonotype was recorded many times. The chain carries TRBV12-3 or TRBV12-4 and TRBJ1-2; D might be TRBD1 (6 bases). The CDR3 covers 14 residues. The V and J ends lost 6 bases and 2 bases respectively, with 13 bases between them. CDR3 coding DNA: TGTGCCAGCAGCTACTCGGACAGAAACTATGGCTACACCTTC. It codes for CASSYSDRNYGYTF.

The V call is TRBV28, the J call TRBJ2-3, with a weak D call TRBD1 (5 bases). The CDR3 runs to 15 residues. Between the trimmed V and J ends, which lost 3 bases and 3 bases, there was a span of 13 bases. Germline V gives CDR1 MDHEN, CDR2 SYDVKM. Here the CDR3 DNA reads TGTGCCAGCAGTTTCGGTGCAGGGTTGACAGATACGCAGTATTTT. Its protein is CASSFGAGLTDTQYF.

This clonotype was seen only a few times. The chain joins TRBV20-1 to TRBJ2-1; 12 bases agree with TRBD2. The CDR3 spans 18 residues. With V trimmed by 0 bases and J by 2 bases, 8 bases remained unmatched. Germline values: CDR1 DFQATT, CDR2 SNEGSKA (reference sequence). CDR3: CSARDRTTSGSTYNEQFF. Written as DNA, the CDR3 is TGCAGTGCTAGAGATAGAACGACTAGCGGGAGTACCTACAATGAGCAGTTCTTC.

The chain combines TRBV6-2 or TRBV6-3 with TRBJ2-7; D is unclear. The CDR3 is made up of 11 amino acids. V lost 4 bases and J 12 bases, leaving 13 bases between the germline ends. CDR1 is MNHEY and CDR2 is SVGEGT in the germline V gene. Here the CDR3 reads CASSLPNGLYF. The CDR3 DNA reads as TGTGCCAGCAGTTTACCCAACGGGCTGTACTTC.

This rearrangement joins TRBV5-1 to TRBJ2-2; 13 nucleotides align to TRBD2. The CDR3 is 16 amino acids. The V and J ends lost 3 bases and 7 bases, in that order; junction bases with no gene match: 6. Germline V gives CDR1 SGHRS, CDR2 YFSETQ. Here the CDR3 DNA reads TGCGCCAGCAGCTCCGGACTAGCGGGAGCGAACGGGGAGCTGTTTTTT. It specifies CASSSGLAGANGELFF.

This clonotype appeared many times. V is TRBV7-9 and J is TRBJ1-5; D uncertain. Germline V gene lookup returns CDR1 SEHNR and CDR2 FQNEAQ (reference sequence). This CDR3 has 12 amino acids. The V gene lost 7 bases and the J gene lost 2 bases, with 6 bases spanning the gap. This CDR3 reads CASTLGNQPQHF. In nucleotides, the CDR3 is TGTGCCAGCACCTTGGGCAATCAGCCCCAGCATTTT.

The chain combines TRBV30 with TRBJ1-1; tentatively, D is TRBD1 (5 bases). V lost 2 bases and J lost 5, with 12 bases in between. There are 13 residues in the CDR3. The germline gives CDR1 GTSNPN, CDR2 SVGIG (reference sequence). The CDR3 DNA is TGTGCCTGGAGTCCCTTTGGGGGAACTGAAGCTTTCTTT. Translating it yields CAWSPFGGTEAFF.

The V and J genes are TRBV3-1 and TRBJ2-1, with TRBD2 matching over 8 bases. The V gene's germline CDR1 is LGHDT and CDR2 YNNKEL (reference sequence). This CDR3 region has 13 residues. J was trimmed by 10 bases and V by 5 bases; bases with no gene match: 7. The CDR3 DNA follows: TGTGCCAGCAGCAAACGGGAGGGCGGGGAGCAGTTCTTC. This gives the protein CASSKREGGEQFF.

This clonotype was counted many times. CDR3 coding DNA: TGTGCCACCAGTTACTTGTTAGAGACCCAGTACTTC. Translated, it gives CATSYLLETQYF. The chain employs TRBV15 and TRBJ2-5; D gene unclear. V was clipped by 6 bases and J by 4 bases, with 9 bases between them. Germline assignment: CDR1 LNHNV and CDR2 YYDKDF (reference sequence). This CDR3 contains 12 residues.

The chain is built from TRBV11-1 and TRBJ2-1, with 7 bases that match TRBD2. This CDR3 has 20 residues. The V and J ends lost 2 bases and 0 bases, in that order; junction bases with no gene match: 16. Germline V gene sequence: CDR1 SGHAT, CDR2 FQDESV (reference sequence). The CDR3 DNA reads TGTGCCAGCAGCTTAAGACCGGGACTACTTTCTACCTCCTCCTACAATGAGCAGTTCTTC. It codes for CASSLRPGLLSTSSYNEQFF. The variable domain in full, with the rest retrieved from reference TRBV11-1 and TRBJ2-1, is EAEVAQSPRYKITEKSQAVAFWCDPISGHATLYWYRQILGQGPELLVQFQDESVVDDSQLPKDRFSAERLKGVDSTLKIQPAELGDSAMYLCASSLRPGLLSTSSYNEQFFGPGTRLTVL.

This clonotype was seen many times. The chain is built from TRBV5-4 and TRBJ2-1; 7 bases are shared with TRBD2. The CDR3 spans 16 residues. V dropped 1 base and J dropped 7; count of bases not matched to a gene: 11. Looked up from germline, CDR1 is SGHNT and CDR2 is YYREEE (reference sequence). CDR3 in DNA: TGTGCCAGCAGCTTGAGTTTATCGGGAGCGGGAAATGAGCAGTTCTTC. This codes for CASSLSLSGAGNEQFF.

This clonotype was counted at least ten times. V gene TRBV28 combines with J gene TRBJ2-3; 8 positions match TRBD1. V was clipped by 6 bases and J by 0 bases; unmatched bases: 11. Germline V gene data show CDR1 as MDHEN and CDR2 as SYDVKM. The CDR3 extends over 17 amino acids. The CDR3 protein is CASSQGARLSSTDTQYF. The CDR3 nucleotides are TGTGCCAGCAGCCAGGGGGCGCGGTTATCTAGCACAGATACGCAGTATTTT.

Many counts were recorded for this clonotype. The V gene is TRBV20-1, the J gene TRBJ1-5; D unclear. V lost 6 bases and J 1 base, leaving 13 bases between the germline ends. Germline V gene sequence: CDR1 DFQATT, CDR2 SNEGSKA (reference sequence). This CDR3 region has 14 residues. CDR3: CSASGRGSNQPQHF. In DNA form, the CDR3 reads TGCAGTGCCTCAGGCCGGGGAAGCAATCAGCCCCAGCATTTT.

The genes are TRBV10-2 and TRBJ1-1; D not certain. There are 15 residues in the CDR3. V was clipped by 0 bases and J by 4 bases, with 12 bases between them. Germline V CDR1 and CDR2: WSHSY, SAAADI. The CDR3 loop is CASSESPLLATEAFF. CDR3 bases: TGCGCCAGCAGTGAGTCCCCCCTACTAGCCACTGAAGCTTTCTTT.

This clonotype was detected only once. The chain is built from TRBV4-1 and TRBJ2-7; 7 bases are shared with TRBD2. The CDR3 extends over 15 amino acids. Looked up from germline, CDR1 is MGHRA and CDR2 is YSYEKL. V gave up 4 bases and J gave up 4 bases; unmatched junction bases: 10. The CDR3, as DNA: TGCGCCAGCAGCCTCCGGGACTACCGAAAGTACGAGCAGTACTTC. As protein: CASSLRDYRKYEQYF.